This T cell receptor beta chain originates from a study of cytomegalovirus exposure and HLA in healthy donors (dated by TCRdb to the late 2010s). Regarding the study in general: An earlier analysis of several hundred of the donors reported 250 to 350 Gb of sequence data and roughly 100 million unique TCR beta sequences from about 200 million T cells. Approximately 300 gigabases of sequencing data and approximately 92 million unique TCR sequences made up an early release that covered approximately 620 HLA-typed donors. Of the 398 genotyped donors, roughly 85% fell in the genetic ancestry cluster associated with self-reported Caucasian donors. The study was designed to test whether signatures of past pathogen exposure could be identified by cataloging public T cell receptors. The study profiled the T cell repertoires of fewer than 850 subjects by immunosequencing and related them to cytomegalovirus serostatus. Besides the first cohort of roughly 660 subjects, a separate validation cohort made up of 120 different subjects was used. High-throughput TCR immunosequencing, statistical association of individual TCRs with disease status, and machine learning were combined to predict cytomegalovirus infection status. A later analysis re-analyzed previously published TCR beta repertoires from roughly 690 donors and added high-resolution HLA genotyping to study TCR occurrence patterns. In the later analysis, no new phenotypic data were used to find candidate immune exposures; instead, reliance was placed on TCR beta sequences and their occurrence across donors. To decide whether each TCR beta V gene segment behaved as functional or pseudogenic, an earlier analysis of some 540 of the donors relied on high-throughput TCR beta sequencing. Donor age, sex, ethnicity and CMV serostatus were collected together with the repertoire data. In a later genetic analysis, genome-wide SNP genotypes for about three fifths of the roughly 670 donors were used, and that subset was treated as a discovery cohort. Every discovery cohort repertoire had been produced on one sequencing platform. HLA typing included class I and class II loci at four-digit resolution. Typing coverage varied by locus: about 620-640 donors for A, B, C, DRB1 and DQB1; roughly 560 for DQA1; about 570 for DPA1; approximately 450 for DPB1. Roughly 5 DR-DQ haplotypes were handled as single units for association and clustering, since linkage in the cohort was strong. Among about 360 genotyped donors of the cohort, an average of approximately 230,000 unique TCR beta nucleotide sequences were sequenced per donor, 15% to 20% of them non-productive. Broader findings and caveats from the paper: The earlier analysis of approximately 590 of the donors excluded approximately 15 rarely observed V segments, including chromosome 9 orphons, because counts were too low. Roughly uniform sequencing depth across donors was assumed in presence/absence analyses, although this assumption may not hold. The classifier was reported to diagnose cytomegalovirus status with high specificity and sensitivity in both the original cohort and the validation cohort. According to a later genetic analysis, donors in an Asian-associated ancestry cluster had fewer N-insertions in productive TCRs than the approximately 610-donor mean. Immune exposure information for the cohort was limited to CMV serostatus. A further reported finding was that TCR beta sequences accurately predicted the HLA-A and HLA-B alleles for most subjects in the first cohort. The study listed over 150 TCR beta chains as associated with cytomegalovirus. An earlier analysis of some 560 of the donors showed that most TCR beta V segments appeared in productive rearrangements either about 87% or about 30% of the time, which broadly matched IMGT annotations. The authors suggested that the approach could potentially be generalized to other disease states and immunological phenotypes. In a later analysis, HLA-associated TCR beta chains were found to be more clonally expanded and to have lower generation probabilities than equally common non-associated chains. When HLA alleles, especially DR and DQ, strongly co-occurred, attributing TCR associations to individual alleles was difficult. According to a later analysis, most CMV-associated TCR beta chains appeared to be HLA-restricted, and the HLA associations seemed to be driven largely by CMV exposure. The cohort was sequenced for TCR beta chains only, and without alpha or paired-chain data the features that could be detected were limited. A later genetic analysis associated a missense DCLRE1C variant with V-gene and J-gene trimming of TCR beta chains, and an independent cohort replicated the association. Specific HLA alleles were associated with some 15,000 TCR beta sequences at a false discovery rate of 0.05 in a later analysis. Because some donors lacked HLA typing at each locus, the association tests relied only on the typed subset. Correlated functional status among segregating V segments might reflect linkage disequilibrium, but an unknown experimental factor could not be ruled out. A few of the identified cytomegalovirus-associated TCR beta chains were confirmed in vitro to be specific for cytomegalovirus antigens. According to a later analysis, TCR association rates differed among HLA loci, with DRB1 alleles showing the most associated TCRs and HLA-C alleles showing the fewest. Most TCR sequences were observed very rarely across donors, whereas some public TCRs were present in many individuals. In a later analysis, several top co-occurrence clusters were reported to appear linked to parvovirus B19, influenza, CMV and Epstein-Barr virus. The sequencing pipeline was judged likely to have produced a cluster of highly shared sequence variants as a technical artifact.

The cohort comprised 666 healthy bone marrow donors. Cohort members were all nominally healthy when sampled, although unrecorded immune exposures were likely present. The donor was CMV seropositive and was included in the group of around 300 seropositive cohort members. A peripheral blood sample was provided by each donor, and peripheral blood mononuclear cells were used for TCR beta sequencing. Genomic DNA was extracted from the blood cell samples with the Qiagen DNeasy Blood Extraction Kit. Comment on this clone: No cognate antigen has been identified for it. Base qualities are not provided; no much larger clone lies one nucleotide away.

Library creation used the immunoSEQ multiplex PCR assay. The multiplex PCR relied on a mix of 60 forward primers for TCR Vbeta segments and 13 reverse primers for TCR Jbeta segments. The CDR3 region of rearranged TCR beta genes was amplified from genomic DNA by a multiplex PCR assay. On the Illumina HiSeq System, the amplified TCR beta libraries were sequenced as 87-base-pair reads. The original pipeline was this. A later analysis counted tens of millions of unique TCR beta chains across the 600 to 850 repertoires, and 9 million to 14 million of these chains were shared by at least two donors. A nearest-neighbor algorithm error-corrected the raw reads and collapsed the reads into unique sequences, merging closely related sequences to remove PCR and sequencing errors. Alignment of CDR3 sequences to IMGT reference sequences was used to assign V, D and J gene segments. For a sequence to be retained, a match of at least six nucleotides to both a V gene segment and a J gene segment was required. Rearrangements were called productive when the CDR3 lacked stop codons and stayed in frame with V and J; all others were non-productive. CDR3 was defined according to IMGT convention as the region running from the second conserved V-encoded cysteine to the conserved J-encoded phenylalanine. The earlier analysis of fewer than 700 of the donors excluded sequences that lacked an unambiguous match to a single V gene segment. In an earlier analysis of 500 to 750 of the donors, V segments were called functional above 56.7% productive rearrangements and were called segregating when the between-donor standard deviation exceeded 5%. A statistical classification framework was developed to diagnose cytomegalovirus status using the catalog of TCR beta chain sequences. A later analysis assigned V and J genes by comparing TCR nucleotide sequences with IMGT/GENE-DB human TR gene sequences. A later analysis assigned CDR3 sequences and most-parsimonious VDJ recombination scenarios with the TCRdist pipeline. A later analysis defined each TCR beta chain by its CDR3 amino acid sequence plus V-gene family, and excluded reads lacking a unique V-gene family. To address suspected cross-contamination and a sequencing artifact, a later analysis removed 550 to 750 highly shared, low-generation-probability nucleotide sequences. A later analysis calculated a clonal expansion index for each public chain from normalized within-repertoire ranks of inferred template counts. In a later analysis, generation probabilities were computed using a VDJ recombination model fitted to out-of-frame rearrangements, and the results were checked against IGoR. In a later analysis, TCR-TCR, TCR-HLA and TCR-CMV co-occurrence was scored with hypergeometric tests, and a repertoire-size bias correction was applied to TCR pairs. To estimate false discovery rates, a later analysis permuted the HLA or CMV assignments 20 times. In a later analysis, co-occurring TCRs were grouped using DBSCAN, with TCRdist sequence similarity added in when clustering inside HLA-allele-positive subsets. For co-occurrence clustering, repertoires with fewer than 30,000 or more than 120,000 public chains were excluded, along with a handful of repertoires with anomalous nucleotide sharing. This is the immuneACCESS table as TCRdb keeps it, with only in-frame sequences that have V and J called. A part of the clones is gone; compared with another copy, unresolved V genes explain less than half, and the rest is unexplained. For V, J and clone size, that table is used; D and trimming come from the DNA. For this sample there are 110,000 or so clones; 60% to 85% appear just once. Around 5% of the sample rests with the top ten.

Material: PBMCs. The clonotype comes from a man aged 50 or older in good health and CMV-seropositive.

In nucleotide form, the sequence is TGTGCCAGCAGGGGGCCGAGAGCTAACTATGGCTACACCTTC. It is translated as CASRGPRANYGYTF. The sequence links TRBV14 to TRBJ1-2, with a tentative D gene TRBD1 over 5 matching bases. The CDR3 holds 14 amino acids from the cysteine to the phenylalanine. The retained sequence is limited to the CDR3, 42 bases, with the frame set at the first base. Looking up the germline V gene yields CDR1 SGHDN and CDR2 FVKESK. The V and J ends are trimmed by 6 bases and 0 bases, leaving 11 bases between them.